This T cell receptor (beta chain) came from a study of blood T cell repertoires in COVID-19. Study summary: Donors in the United States, Italy and Spain gave samples during acute or convalescent COVID-19. T cells, B-cell-depleted T cells, or PBMCs supplied cDNA or gDNA.

Original processing methods: For nucleated cells, counts were estimated from reference gene primer amplification. Sequencing used immunoSEQ multiplex PCR; TCRdb keeps in-frame clones, though not all of them. The V and J calls and clone size were taken over from that table, and D and trimming were inferred from the DNA. Of approximately 240,000 clones listed, roughly 84% are singletons. The CDR3 consists of 15 residues. Germline loops: CDR1 LGHNA, CDR2 YNFKEQ. Trimming took off 0 bases at V and 0 bases at J, with 8 bases between the two ends. The TCR comes from a woman aged 60-75 years who had recovered from COVID-19. The sample consisted of peripheral blood. The V and J genes are TRBV4-2 and TRBJ1-1; the D is unclear. CDR3 residues: CASSQEGGLNTEAFF. CDR3 coding DNA: TGTGCCAGCAGCCAAGAGGGAGGCTTGAACACTGAAGCTTTCTTT.